This TCR beta chain was captured in a study of T cell responses to AZD1222 COVID-19 vaccine. The CDR3 is 14 residues long. The V and J ends lost 3 bases and 2 bases respectively, with 7 bases between them. Per the germline V gene, CDR1 is LGHNT and CDR2 is FRNRAP. The data were produced by immunoSEQ multiplex PCR, yet TCRdb's version contains in-frame clones alone and is incomplete. The sample consists of about 110,000 clones, 70% to 90% of them appearing once. V and J are TRBV12-5 and TRBJ2-2; D unresolved. This sequence was found in an adult who received the AZD1222 COVID-19 vaccine. This material consisted of peripheral blood, taken 28 days after the second AZD1222 dose. DNA for the CDR3: TGTGCTAGTGGTTTTTTGGGAAACACCGGGGAGCTGTTTTTT. Translating it yields CASGFLGNTGELFF.